The T cell receptor (beta chain) described here comes from a study of beta chain features in type 1 diabetes. Study overall: The examined sorted cells totaled approximately 110 million across samples. Notes on the study in general: Lower insertion and higher deletion counts appeared at VDJ junctions in type 1 diabetes patients.

This clone occurred a few times. Its specificity is not known. Reverse transcribing all isolated RNA meant expressed TCRB transcripts were sequenced. TCRdb's table, derived via immunoSEQ multiplex PCR, lists solely in-frame clones and lacks some. The sample carries about 930,000 clones, under 20% recorded once. The source is a woman aged 18-35 years in good health. The sample taken for sequencing was naive CD4+ T cells from blood.

This chain's CDR3 is CSASKPEKAFF. In DNA form, the CDR3 reads TGCAGTGCTAGCAAGCCCGAGAAAGCTTTCTTT. This chain connects TRBV20-1 to TRBJ1-1, with D hard to call. From germline, CDR1 is DFQATT and CDR2 SNEGSKA (reference sequence). This CDR3 comprises 11 residues. V lost 3 bases and J lost 9, with 11 bases in between.